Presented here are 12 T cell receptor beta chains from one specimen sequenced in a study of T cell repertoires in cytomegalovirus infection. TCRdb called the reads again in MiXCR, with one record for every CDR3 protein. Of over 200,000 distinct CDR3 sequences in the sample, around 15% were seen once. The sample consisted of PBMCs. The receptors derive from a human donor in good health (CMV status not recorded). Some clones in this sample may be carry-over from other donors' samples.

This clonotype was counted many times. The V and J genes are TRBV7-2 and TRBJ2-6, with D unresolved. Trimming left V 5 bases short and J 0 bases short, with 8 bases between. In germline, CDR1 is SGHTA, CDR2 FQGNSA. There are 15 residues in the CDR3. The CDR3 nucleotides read TGTGCCAGCAGCAGATCGAGCTCTGGGGCCAACGTCCTGACTTTC. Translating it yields CASSRSSSGANVLTF.

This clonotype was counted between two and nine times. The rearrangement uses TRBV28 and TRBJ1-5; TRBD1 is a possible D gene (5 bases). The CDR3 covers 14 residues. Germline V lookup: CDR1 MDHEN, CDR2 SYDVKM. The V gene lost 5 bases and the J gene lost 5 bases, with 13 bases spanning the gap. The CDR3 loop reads CASSQGLGHQPQHF. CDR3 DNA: TGTGCCAGCAGTCAGGGCCTAGGTCATCAGCCCCAGCATTTT.

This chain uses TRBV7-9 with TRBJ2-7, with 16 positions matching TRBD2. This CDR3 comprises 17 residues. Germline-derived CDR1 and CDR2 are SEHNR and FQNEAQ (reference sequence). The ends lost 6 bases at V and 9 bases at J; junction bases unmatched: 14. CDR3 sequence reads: CASSGTPGLAGGLGQYF. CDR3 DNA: TGTGCCAGCAGTGGGACACCGGGACTAGCGGGGGGGCTGGGGCAGTACTTC.

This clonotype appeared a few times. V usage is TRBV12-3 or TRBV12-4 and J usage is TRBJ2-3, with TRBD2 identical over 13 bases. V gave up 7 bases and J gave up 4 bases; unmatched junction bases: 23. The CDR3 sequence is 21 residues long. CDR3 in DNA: TGTGCCAGCACCGACCCGGGACTAGCGGGGACAACGACCCATCTCCCAGATACGCAGTATTTT. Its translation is CASTDPGLAGTTTHLPDTQYF.

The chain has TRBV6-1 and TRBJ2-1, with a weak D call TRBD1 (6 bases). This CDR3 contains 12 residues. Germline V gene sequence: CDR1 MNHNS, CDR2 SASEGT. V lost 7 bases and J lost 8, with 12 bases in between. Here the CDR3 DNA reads TGTGCCAGCAACCCCAGGGGCCATGAGCAGTTCTTC. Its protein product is CASNPRGHEQFF.

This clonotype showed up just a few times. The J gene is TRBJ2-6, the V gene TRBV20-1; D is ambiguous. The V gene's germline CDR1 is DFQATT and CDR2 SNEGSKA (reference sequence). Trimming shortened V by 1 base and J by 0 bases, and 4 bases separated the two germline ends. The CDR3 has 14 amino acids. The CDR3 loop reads CSARVPSGANVLTF. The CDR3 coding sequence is TGCAGTGCTAGAGTTCCCTCTGGGGCCAACGTCCTGACTTTC.

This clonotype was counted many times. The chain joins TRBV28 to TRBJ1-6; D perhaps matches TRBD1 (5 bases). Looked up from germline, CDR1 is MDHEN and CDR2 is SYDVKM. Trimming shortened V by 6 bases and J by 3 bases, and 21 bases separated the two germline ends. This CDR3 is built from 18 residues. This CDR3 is CASRPDPSGGGYNSPLHF. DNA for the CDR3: TGTGCCAGCAGGCCGGATCCCTCGGGGGGGGGCTATAATTCACCCCTCCACTTT. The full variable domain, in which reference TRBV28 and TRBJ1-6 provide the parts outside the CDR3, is DVKVTQSSRYLVKRTGEKVFLECVQDMDHENMFWYRQDPGLGLRLIYFSYDVKMKEKGDIPEGYSVSREKKERFSLILESASTNQTSMYLCASRPDPSGGGYNSPLHFGNGTRLTVT.

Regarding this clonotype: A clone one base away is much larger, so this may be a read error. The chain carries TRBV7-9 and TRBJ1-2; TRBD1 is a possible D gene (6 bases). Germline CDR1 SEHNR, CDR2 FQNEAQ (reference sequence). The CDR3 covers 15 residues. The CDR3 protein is CTSSQGSPWDYGYTF. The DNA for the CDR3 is TGTACCAGCAGCCAGGGGTCACCTTGGGACTATGGCTACACCTTC.

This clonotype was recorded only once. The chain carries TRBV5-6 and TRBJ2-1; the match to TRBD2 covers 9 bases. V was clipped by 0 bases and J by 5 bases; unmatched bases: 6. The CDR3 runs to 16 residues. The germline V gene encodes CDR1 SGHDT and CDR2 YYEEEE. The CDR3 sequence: CASSLGAGGRDNEQFF. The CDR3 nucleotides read TGTGCCAGCAGCTTGGGGGCTGGCGGGAGGGACAATGAGCAGTTCTTC.

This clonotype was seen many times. The CDR3 DNA is TGTGCCAGCAGCCCACGGGAGTATGAGCAGTTCTTC. Translating gives CASSPREYEQFF. V gene TRBV7-8 combines with J gene TRBJ2-1, with D perhaps matching TRBD2 (6 bases). Between the trimmed V and J ends, which lost 5 bases and 8 bases, there was a span of 10 bases. Germline V gene sequence: CDR1 SGHVS, CDR2 FQNEAQ. CDR3 length equals 12 residues.

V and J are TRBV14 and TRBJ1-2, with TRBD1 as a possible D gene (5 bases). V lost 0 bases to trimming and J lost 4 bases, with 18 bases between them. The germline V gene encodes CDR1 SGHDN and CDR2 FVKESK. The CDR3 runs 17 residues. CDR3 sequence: CASSQDWVGDYRYGYTF. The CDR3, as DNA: TGTGCCAGCAGCCAAGATTGGGTAGGGGACTATCGCTATGGCTACACCTTC.

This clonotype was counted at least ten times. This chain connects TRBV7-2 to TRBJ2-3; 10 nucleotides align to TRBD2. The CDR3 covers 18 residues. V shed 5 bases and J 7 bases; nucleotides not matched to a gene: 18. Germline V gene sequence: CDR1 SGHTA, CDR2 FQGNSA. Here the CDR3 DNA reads TGTGCCAGCAGCCCCCAGGCCGTAGCGGGAGGACCGTTGAATACGCAGTATTTT. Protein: CASSPQAVAGGPLNTQYF.